The 17 T cell receptor beta chains below come from one sample, sequenced in a study of T cell repertoires in cytomegalovirus infection. Each CDR3 protein gets one entry after TCRdb re-called the reads with MiXCR. This repertoire shows some 700,000 distinct CDR3 sequences, about a third found once; its top ten account for roughly 2.8%. Specimen: PBMCs. The source is a human donor in good health (CMV status not recorded). Some clones in this sample may be carry-over from other donors' samples.

The CDR3 spells CASSRNQGGVEAFF. In DNA form, the CDR3 reads TGTGCCAGCAGTCGAAACCAGGGTGGTGTCGAAGCTTTCTTT. J is TRBJ1-1 and V is TRBV12-3 or TRBV12-4; D might be TRBD1 (5 bases). CDR3 length equals 14 residues. V dropped 5 bases and J dropped 8 bases, with 18 bases sitting between them.

The rearrangement joins TRBV2 to TRBJ1-4; D is possibly TRBD1 (5 bases). Germline CDR1 and CDR2: SNHLY and FYNNEI. Deletions cut 6 bases from V and 6 bases from J, with 14 bases between. CDR3 length equals 14 residues. CDR3 in DNA: TGTGCCAGCAGGCCGGGACGGCTGGATGAAAAACTGTTTTTT. Protein sequence: CASRPGRLDEKLFF.

The CDR3 sequence is CASSLGLAGGLAKNIQYF. The CDR3 bases are TGTGCCAGCAGCCTGGGACTAGCGGGGGGTCTAGCCAAAAACATTCAGTACTTC. The gene calls are TRBV28 and TRBJ2-4; 15 bases are shared with TRBD2. Germline values: CDR1 MDHEN, CDR2 SYDVKM. Unmatched junction bases numbered 6, after V lost 6 bases and J lost 0 bases. The length of the CDR3 is 18 residues.

The genes are TRBV15 and TRBJ1-1; D gene uncertain. Trimming took 6 bases from V and 6 from J, leaving 8 bases between them. The CDR3 loop spans 11 amino acids. Germline V gene lookup returns CDR1 LNHNV and CDR2 YYDKDF (reference sequence). The CDR3 DNA is TGTGCCACCAGGCGGACGGCTGAAGCTTTCTTT. Encoded protein: CATRRTAEAFF.

As concerns this clonotype: A read error may be the cause here, since a much bigger clone is one base away. The chain links TRBV28 to TRBJ1-1, with 9 bases matching TRBD1. This CDR3 is 18 amino acids long. Germline V gives CDR1 MDHEN, CDR2 SYDVKM. V gave up 5 bases and J gave up 1 base; unmatched junction bases: 14. CDR3: CASSRIRVTGGPNTEAFF. CDR3 coding DNA: TGTGCCAGCAGTCGAATACGGGTTACAGGGGGCCCGAACACTGAAGCTTTCTTT.

J is TRBJ2-5 and V is TRBV20-1; D possibly corresponds to TRBD2 (6 bases). This CDR3 comprises 13 residues. Between the trimmed V and J ends, which lost 5 bases and 0 bases, there was a span of 10 bases. Germline loops: CDR1 DFQATT, CDR2 SNEGSKA (reference sequence). CDR3 nucleotides: TGCAGTGCTTATCGGGGGTACCAAGAGACCCAGTACTTC. It translates to CSAYRGYQETQYF.

V and J are TRBV15 and TRBJ2-5; D is ambiguous. The CDR3 is 18 amino acids. V lost 3 bases and J lost 5, with 25 bases in between. Looked up from germline, CDR1 is LNHNV and CDR2 is YYDKDF (reference sequence). CDR3 protein: CATSSTFRVAGDRETQYF. CDR3 DNA sequence: TGTGCCACCAGCAGCACGTTCCGGGTCGCTGGGGATAGGGAGACCCAGTACTTC. Complete variable domain (other parts from reference TRBV15 and TRBJ2-5): DAMVIQNPRYQVTQFGKPVTLSCSQTLNHNVMYWYQQKSSQAPKLLFHYYDKDFNNEADTPDNFQSRRPNTSFCFLDIRSPGLGDTAMYLCATSSTFRVAGDRETQYFGPGTRLLVL.

This sequence joins TRBV20-1 and TRBJ2-1; D ambiguous. This CDR3 comprises 14 residues. V was trimmed by 5 bases and J by 2 bases, leaving 13 bases between them. CDR1 DFQATT and CDR2 SNEGSKA come from the germline V gene (reference sequence). Here the CDR3 reads CSAGDTAAYNEQFF. The CDR3 DNA is TGCAGTGCTGGCGACACCGCCGCCTACAATGAGCAGTTCTTC.

There are a few counts of this clonotype. A read error may be the cause here, since a much bigger clone is one base away. This rearrangement joins TRBV11-2 to TRBJ2-7, with D hard to call. Germline V lookup: CDR1 SGHAT, CDR2 FQNNGV. This CDR3 is built from 16 residues. CDR3 DNA sequence: TGTGCCAGCAGCTTAGTCCCGCGCCCAGGAGTTTACGAGCAGTCCTTC. Residues: CASSLVPRPGVYEQSF.

The table lists this clonotype with a few counts. Here the CDR3 DNA reads TGTGCCAGTAGTATAGATTCGGGACAACATTACAATGAGCAGTTCTTC. Its protein product is CASSIDSGQHYNEQFF. The chain joins TRBV19 to TRBJ2-1; possibly TRBD1 for D (6 bases). CDR3 size: 16 residues. The germline gives CDR1 LNHDA, CDR2 SQIVND (reference sequence). Trimming pared 0 bases from V and 4 bases from J, leaving 13 bases between.

The V and J genes are TRBV15 and TRBJ1-5; perhaps TRBD1 as D (5 bases). V gave up 1 base and J gave up 0 bases, with 10 bases separating them. Looked up from germline, CDR1 is LNHNV and CDR2 is YYDKDF (reference sequence). This CDR3 is 16 amino acids long. The CDR3 sequence: CATSRGAGSSNQPQHF. Written as DNA, the CDR3 is TGTGCCACCAGCAGAGGGGCAGGGAGTAGCAATCAGCCCCAGCATTTT.

This clonotype was counted only a few times. V and J are TRBV7-2 and TRBJ2-7; D call uncertain. Germline-derived CDR1 and CDR2 are SGHTA and FQGNSA. With 1 base removed from V and 2 bases from J, the gap between germline ends came to 9 bases. The CDR3 runs to 14 residues. The CDR3 here is CASSLVQVAYEQYF. In nucleotides, the CDR3 is TGTGCCAGCAGCTTAGTGCAGGTAGCCTACGAGCAGTACTTC.

The V call is TRBV29-1, the J call TRBJ1-1; TRBD1 is a possible D gene (6 bases). CDR3 length: 12 amino acids. Trimming cost V 4 bases and J 5 bases, with 11 bases left between them. Germline V gene data show CDR1 as SQVTM and CDR2 as ANQGSEA. The CDR3 spells CSVGTGRTEAFF. The CDR3 coding sequence is TGCAGCGTTGGAACAGGGAGGACTGAAGCTTTCTTT.

The V and J genes are TRBV6-1 and TRBJ2-7; the match to TRBD2 covers 8 bases. Germline V gives CDR1 MNHNS, CDR2 SASEGT. The CDR3 has 16 residues. The V gene end was trimmed by 1 base and the J gene end by 4 bases; junction bases not matched to a gene: 9. This chain's CDR3 is CASSEVSGGPPYEQYF. The CDR3 coding sequence is TGTGCCAGCAGTGAAGTGAGCGGGGGCCCTCCTTACGAGCAGTACTTC.

This clonotype was counted ten times or more. The J gene is TRBJ2-5, the V gene TRBV7-8; D may be TRBD1 (5 bases). The germline CDR1 and CDR2 sequences are SGHVS and FQNEAQ. V was cut by 2 bases and J by 5 bases, with 9 bases left in between. The CDR3 has 13 residues. The CDR3 DNA sequence: TGTGCCAGCAGCTTAAGGGGTCCCGAGACCCAGTACTTC. It encodes CASSLRGPETQYF.

This clonotype was picked up a small number of times. The CDR3: CASSLHPRTSGGENIQYF. The CDR3 DNA follows: TGCGCCAGCAGCCTCCATCCAAGGACTAGCGGGGGGGAAAACATTCAGTACTTC. The V gene is TRBV4-1, the J gene TRBJ2-4; 15 nucleotides line up with TRBD2. The CDR3 sequence is 18 residues long. V gave up 4 bases and J gave up 5 bases; unmatched junction bases: 9. Germline CDR1 MGHRA, CDR2 YSYEKL.

This clonotype appeared a single time. The conserved phenylalanine or tryptophan normally closing the CDR3 is absent here, so this likely arose from a read error. The V call is TRBV6-2 or TRBV6-3, the J call TRBJ2-1; 7 bases are a match to TRBD1. CDR3 length: 14 amino acids. V shed 2 bases, J shed 8 bases, and the junction held 6 bases outside the gene matches. Germline V CDR1 and CDR2: MNHEY, SVGEGT. CDR3 DNA sequence: TGTGCCAGCAGTTACGAGGGGGCGTTCGATGAGCAGTTCGTC. Its translation is CASSYEGAFDEQFV.